One sample yielded the 8 T cell receptor beta chains listed below, sequenced in a study of cytomegalovirus exposure and HLA in healthy donors. Primers: 60 Vbeta forward and 13 Jbeta reverse. Clones were sequenced by immunoSEQ multiplex PCR, and TCRdb holds only the in-frame ones, with some missing. The table has fewer than 35,000 clones, approximately 87% seen once. The specimen was PBMCs. The receptors originated from a boy aged 5-17 years in good health and CMV-seronegative.

The chain uses TRBV21-1 and TRBJ1-2; the table assigns TRBD1, which was not confirmed against the DNA. TRBV21-1 is annotated as a pseudogene. The CDR3 loop spans 16 amino acids. The CDR3 coding sequence is TGTGCCAGCAGCAAAAGGGGCAGGGTTCGGGCTTATGGCTACACCTTC. Its protein product is CASSKRGRVRAYGYTF.

The CDR3 DNA reads TGTGCCAGCAGCTGGGCGGACAGGGGGTGGAGCTACACCTTC. Translation gives CASSWADRGWSYTF. This rearrangement joins TRBV5-4 to TRBJ1-2, with 10 bases that match TRBD1. In germline, CDR1 is SGHNT, CDR2 YYREEE (reference sequence). J lost 9 bases, V lost 3 bases, and 8 bases had no gene match. This CDR3 comprises 14 residues.

CDR3 loop: CASSPLLNTEAFF. As DNA, the CDR3 is TGTGCCAGCAGTCCCCTTCTGAACACTGAAGCTTTCTTT. The V call is TRBV6-1, the J call TRBJ1-1, with D unclear. V lost 5 bases and J lost 0, with 7 bases in between. The CDR3 covers 13 residues. The germline gives CDR1 MNHNS, CDR2 SASEGT.

The rearrangement joins TRBV2 to TRBJ2-1, with TRBD1 identical over 7 bases. The ends lost 4 bases at V and 0 bases at J; junction bases unmatched: 3. The CDR3 is made up of 15 amino acids. Per germline, CDR1 SNHLY and CDR2 FYNNEI. DNA for the CDR3: TGTGCCAGCAGTGCGACAGGGAGCTCCTACAATGAGCAGTTCTTC. Protein: CASSATGSSYNEQFF.

The V gene is TRBV30, the J gene TRBJ1-2; no clear D gene. V gave up 3 bases and J gave up 3 bases, with 5 bases separating them. Looked up from germline, CDR1 is GTSNPN and CDR2 is SVGIG (reference sequence). The CDR3 has 11 residues. The CDR3 loop reads CAWRQDYGYTF. The CDR3 DNA reads as TGTGCCTGGAGGCAGGACTATGGCTACACCTTC.

The V gene is TRBV6-5, the J gene TRBJ2-1, with TRBD1 matching over 10 bases. Germline V CDR1 and CDR2: MNHEY, SVGAGI. The CDR3 covers 15 residues. J was trimmed by 6 bases and V by 8 bases; bases with no gene match: 10. The CDR3 protein is CASARRDRGSNEQFF. The CDR3 bases are TGTGCCAGCGCCCGCCGGGACAGGGGCAGCAATGAGCAGTTCTTC.

For the CDR3, the DNA is TGTGCCAGCAGTGATTTAGCGGGGGGGCCAGATACGCAGTATTTT. Residues: CASSDLAGGPDTQYF. V and J are TRBV6-1 and TRBJ2-3; 11 bases line up with TRBD2. V was clipped by 3 bases and J by 4 bases; unmatched bases: 3. There are 15 residues in the CDR3. Per the germline V gene, CDR1 is MNHNS and CDR2 is SASEGT.

The CDR3 region has the DNA TGTGCCAGCAATCAAGGGACTAGACACAATGAGCAGTTCTTC. Its translation: CASNQGTRHNEQFF. This chain joins TRBV7-9 and TRBJ2-1; 8 nucleotides match TRBD2. The J segment lost 5 bases and the V segment lost 7 bases, leaving 7 bases of the junction unmatched. The length of the CDR3 is 14 residues. CDR1 and CDR2 (germline): SEHNR, FQNEAQ (reference sequence).